This T cell receptor beta chain was sequenced during a study of Ad26.COV2.S vaccination and SARS-CoV-2 variants. V trimming: 5 bases; J trimming: 12 bases; junction bases outside the gene matches: 2. The CDR3 consists of 11 residues. TCRdb's copy holds only in-frame clones and misses some; the assay was immunoSEQ multiplex PCR. Of 85,000 to 120,000 clones in the sample, about three quarters were seen once. The sequenced sample was peripheral blood, obtained after recovery from COVID-19. This TCR was recovered from a human donor who had recovered from COVID-19. The rearrangement links TRBV12-3 or TRBV12-4 to TRBJ1-3; 9 bases agree with TRBD1. CDR3 loop: CASSGTGNIYF. CDR3 nucleotides: TGTGCCAGCAGTGGGACAGGGAACATATATTTT.